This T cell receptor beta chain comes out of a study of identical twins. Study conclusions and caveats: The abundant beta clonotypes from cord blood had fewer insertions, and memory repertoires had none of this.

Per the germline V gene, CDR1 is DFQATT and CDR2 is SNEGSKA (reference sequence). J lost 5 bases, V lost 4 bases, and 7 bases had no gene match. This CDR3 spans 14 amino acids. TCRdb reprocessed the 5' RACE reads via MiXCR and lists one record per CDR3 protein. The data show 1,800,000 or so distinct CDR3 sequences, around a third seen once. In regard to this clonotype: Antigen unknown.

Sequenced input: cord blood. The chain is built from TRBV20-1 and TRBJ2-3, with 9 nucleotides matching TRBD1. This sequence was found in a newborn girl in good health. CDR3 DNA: TGCAGTGCTACGGACAGGGGAAGTAGAGATACGCAGTATTTT. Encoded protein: CSATDRGSRDTQYF.